These T cell receptor beta chains were read from a single sample in a study of cytotoxic CD8 clonotypes in ibrutinib-treated CLL. Libraries were prepared by immunoSEQ multiplex PCR; TCRdb keeps only in-frame clonotypes and omits some of them. The sample includes under 300,000 clones, less than 85% of them seen just once. The material was PBMCs, obtained at disease progression, from a patient treated with ibrutinib. These receptors were collected from a human donor with chronic lymphocytic leukemia. Both conserved end residues are part of each CDR3. The D gene is left open where the match is weak. A row's size may be missing; if present it is once, few, many or a size class.

V gene	D gene	J gene	clone size	CDR3 protein	CDR3 DNA
TRBV6-5	TRBD2	TRBJ2-7	NA	CASSYSRGASDEQYF	TGTGCCAGCAGTTACTCGCGGGGGGCGAGCGACGAGCAGTACTTC
TRBV6-1	NA	TRBJ1-6	NA	CASSEALYSPLHF	TGTGCCAGCAGTGAAGCGCTCTATTCACCCCTCCACTTT
TRBV6-6	NA	TRBJ1-1	NA	CASRTAGDTEAFF	TGTGCCAGCAGAACCGCGGGTGACACTGAAGCTTTCTTT
TRBV9	TRBD1	TRBJ1-2	NA	CASSVEGQGAQFYGYTF	TGTGCCAGCAGCGTAGAGGGACAGGGGGCCCAGTTCTATGGCTACACCTTC
TRBV9	NA	TRBJ2-7	NA	CASSVGDGHSYEQYF	TGTGCCAGCAGCGTAGGGGACGGTCACTCCTACGAGCAGTACTTC
TRBV7-2	TRBD1	TRBJ2-7	NA	CASSPYRGAFSYEQYF	TGTGCCAGCAGCCCGTACAGGGGCGCATTCTCCTACGAGCAGTACTTC
TRBV5-1	NA	TRBJ2-7	NA	CASSLDQAWQRSYEQYF	TGCGCCAGCAGCTTGGACCAGGCCTGGCAGCGGAGTTACGAGCAGTACTTC
TRBV7-3	TRBD1	TRBJ1-1	once	CASSLGQGGQEAFF	TGTGCCAGCAGTCTCGGACAGGGGGGCCAAGAAGCTTTCTTT
TRBV5-1	NA	TRBJ2-1	NA	CASSLSYHEQFF	TGCGCCAGCAGCCTTAGTTATCATGAGCAGTTCTTC
TRBV7-8	TRBD2	TRBJ2-5	NA	CASSLPSGTNQETQYF	TGTGCCAGCAGCCTTCCCAGCGGGACGAACCAAGAGACCCAGTACTTC
TRBV6-6	NA	TRBJ1-6	NA	CASSTAGSNSPLHF	TGTGCCAGCAGCACGGCGGGGTCGAATTCACCCCTCCACTTT
TRBV13	TRBD2	TRBJ2-3	once	CASSSTGTSRVRTQYF	TGTGCCAGCAGCTCCACCGGGACTAGTAGGGTTAGGACGCAGTATTTT
TRBV5-4	NA	TRBJ2-7	NA	CASSRDLGIKYF	TGTGCCAGCAGCCGGGACTTGGGGATTAAGTACTTC
TRBV7-6	NA	TRBJ1-1	NA	CASSLGQNTEAFF	TGTGCCAGCAGCTTAGGGCAGAACACTGAAGCTTTCTTT
TRBV18	TRBD1	TRBJ1-1	NA	CASSRQGWYTEAFF	TGTGCCAGCTCACGACAGGGTTGGTACACTGAAGCTTTCTTT
TRBV6-6	NA	TRBJ1-1	NA	CASSLTPGSEAFF	TGTGCCAGCAGTTTGACTCCCGGGAGTGAAGCTTTCTTT
TRBV10-3	TRBD1	TRBJ1-1	NA	CAISEPTGTYGAFF	TGTGCCATCAGTGAGCCGACAGGGACCTACGGGGCTTTCTTT
TRBV18	NA	TRBJ2-5	few	CASSPRSSQETQYF	TGTGCCAGCTCACCACGGTCATCCCAAGAGACCCAGTACTTC
TRBV6-5	TRBD1	TRBJ2-2	few	CASSRGQYIGGELFF	TGTGCCAGCAGCCGGGGACAGTATATTGGCGGGGAGCTGTTTTTT
TRBV29-1	TRBD1	TRBJ2-3	NA	CSVEEGPTGGHTDTQYF	TGCAGCGTTGAAGAAGGGCCGACAGGGGGTCACACAGATACGCAGTATTTT
TRBV7-6	TRBD1	TRBJ1-2	NA	CASSPDRGIHGYTF	TGTGCCAGCAGCCCGGACAGGGGGATCCATGGCTACACCTTC
TRBV18	TRBD1	TRBJ2-7	NA	CASSSNRGSSYEQYF	TGTGCCAGCTCATCAAACAGGGGAAGCTCCTACGAGCAGTACTTC
TRBV4-1	TRBD2	TRBJ2-7	NA	CASSQGTSGYYYEQYF	TGCGCCAGCAGCCAAGGGACTAGCGGGTATTACTACGAGCAGTACTTC
TRBV7-9	NA	TRBJ1-4	NA	CASSLGQDTATNEKLFF	TGTGCCAGCAGCTTAGGACAGGACACTGCAACTAATGAAAAACTGTTTTTT
TRBV10-1	NA	TRBJ2-2	NA	CASSDGIGELFF	TGCGCCAGCAGTGATGGGATCGGGGAGCTGTTTTTT
TRBV9	NA	TRBJ2-7	NA	CASSVGIGSSYEQYF	TGTGCCAGCAGCGTAGGAATAGGGAGCTCCTACGAGCAGTACTTC
TRBV27	TRBD2	TRBJ2-1	NA	CASSSGGRWLYEQFF	TGTGCCAGCAGTTCGGGCGGGAGGTGGTTATATGAGCAGTTCTTC
TRBV4-1	TRBD1	TRBJ2-7	NA	CASSQEKKGTVRGQYF	TGCGCCAGCAGCCAAGAGAAGAAGGGGACAGTAAGGGGACAGTACTTC
TRBV27	NA	TRBJ2-7	NA	CASSLSESSYEQYF	TGTGCCAGCAGTTTAAGCGAAAGCTCCTACGAGCAGTACTTC
TRBV10-2	TRBD2	TRBJ2-5	once	CASSEPRTSGRETQYF	TGCGCCAGCAGTGAGCCTCGGACTAGCGGGAGGGAGACCCAGTACTTC
TRBV2	TRBD2	TRBJ2-3	NA	CASKTSGSTDTQYF	TGTGCCAGCAAGACTAGCGGGAGCACAGATACGCAGTATTTT
TRBV7-2	NA	TRBJ1-2	NA	CASSLVPSFYGYTF	TGTGCCAGCAGCTTAGTTCCCAGCTTCTATGGCTACACCTTC
TRBV15	NA	TRBJ2-3	NA	CATAPGLLSTDTQYF	TGTGCCACTGCCCCCGGACTACTTAGCACAGATACGCAGTATTTT
TRBV9	NA	TRBJ1-1	NA	CASSARVDTEAFF	TGTGCCAGCAGCGCCAGGGTGGACACTGAAGCTTTCTTT
TRBV28	NA	TRBJ2-2	few	CASWTRANTGELFF	TGTGCCAGCTGGACGCGGGCGAACACCGGGGAGCTGTTTTTT
TRBV9	NA	TRBJ2-1	once	CASSVAGGGNEQFF	TGTGCCAGCAGCGTTGCCGGGGGTGGCAATGAGCAGTTCTTC
TRBV10-3	NA	TRBJ1-5	NA	CAIRPRVDQPQHF	TGTGCCATCAGACCTAGGGTGGATCAGCCCCAGCATTTT